This T cell receptor beta chain was sequenced in a study of blood T cell repertoires in COVID-19. The overall study: The United States, Italy and Spain provided the acute and convalescent COVID-19 samples. The analysed material was cDNA or gDNA that came from T cells, B-cell-depleted T cells, or PBMCs.

This CDR3 has 14 residues. Trimming took off 4 bases at V and 0 bases at J, with 9 bases between the two ends. Germline lookup yields CDR1 MNHEY and CDR2 SMNVEV (reference sequence). Authors' analysis steps: Amplification from reference gene primers served as the basis for estimated nucleated cell counts. Assay: immunoSEQ multiplex PCR; the TCRdb copy retains only in-frame clones and omits some. The V and J calls and clone size are taken from that table; D and trimming were inferred from the DNA. The sample holds about 190,000 clones, around 83% seen once. The receptor was isolated from a young woman with active or convalescent COVID-19. Sequenced: peripheral blood. The chain recombines TRBV27 with TRBJ1-1; D is unresolved. This chain's CDR3 is CASSSTLMNTEAFF. CDR3 nucleotides: TGTGCCAGCAGTTCGACACTTATGAACACTGAAGCTTTCTTT.